This TCR beta chain was observed in a study of T cells in Graves' hyperthyroidism and ophthalmopathy (dated by TCRdb to the late 2010s). Regarding the research as a whole: Peripheral blood samples were taken at initial diagnosis, before any treatment was given. A discovery cohort of about a hundred patients, roughly 45 with Graves' ophthalmopathy and fewer than 65 with stable Graves' hyperthyroidism, was used to find distinguishing TCR V-J signatures. Prospective prediction of ophthalmopathy was tested in an independent validation cohort of approximately 18 hyperthyroidism patients and 17 patients who later progressed to ophthalmopathy. The 90 to 100 discovery patients were randomly divided into training and test sets at a 7:3 ratio. In six Graves' hyperthyroidism patients, the study also compared T-cell repertoires from thyroid tissue with T-cell repertoires from blood. After blood sampling, hyperthyroidism patients were treated with methimazole at a starting dose of 30 mg daily, and ophthalmopathy patients were treated with high-dose intravenous methylprednisolone. The paper reports TCR Vbeta CDR3 sequencing of 135 peripheral blood samples: 40 to 45 ophthalmopathy, fewer than 80 hyperthyroidism and approximately 17 progressor patients. The investigation overall reported the following: In validation, the model predicted progression to ophthalmopathy with 65% to 71% sensitivity and 72% to 75% specificity, a median of about six months before onset. Sample size was not statistically predetermined, and blinding of investigators to group allocation was not performed. Most expanded thyroid clonotypes (frequency above 0.001) were also found in blood, which suggests that blood repertoires may mirror thyroid immune responses. Ophthalmopathy was separated from stable hyperthyroidism by a 13 V-J signature model, with around 90% sensitivity and approximately 84% specificity obtained in cross-validation and 80%/75% obtained in testing.

The TCR beta CDR3 regions were amplified from the RNA transcripts. The TCR CDR3 was subjected to a first round of RT-PCR using the HTBI primer set and the Qiagen OneStep RT-PCR kit. The libraries were constructed in a second round of multiplex PCR and then size-selected and purified. Paired-end sequencing of the libraries was performed with 100 bp reads on an Illumina HiSeq2000. The paper's processing steps were these. Raw data were processed with SOAPnuke, discarding reads with adapters, uncalled bases, mean Phred below 15, or no exact constant-primer or identifier match. High-quality paired reads were merged with COPE v1.2.5, and unique nucleotide sequences were defined as clonotypes. MiTCR v1.1 was used to align clonotypes to the IMGT TRBV, TRBD and TRBJ reference segments. The analysis included only V-J combinations with a frequency above 0.0001, which together covered around 99% of the repertoires. The TCS score was defined as the ratio of F50 (clonal expansion) to E x V (chaos), calculated using BLOSUM62-based TCRdist between CDR3 peptides within each V-J. Welch's t-statistics and random forest reduced 514 V-J features to roughly 13, which were used in a naive Bayes classifier (R e1071). TCRdb applied fastp at Q25 and MiXCR to the public reads, then kept only in-frame beta chains. Merged by CDR3 protein, the rows form single entries marked with the most common genes and DNA. What appears here as the V and J calls and clone size reflects TCRdb's work, not the paper's. In this sample the table shows approximately 710,000 distinct CDR3 sequences, approximately 15% of which occur a single time. Clones ranked in the top ten supply 15% to 18% of the sample.

About this clonotype itself: Which antigen it targets is not known. No per-base quality is available; no much larger clone lies one base away.

Graves' hyperthyroidism was defined as stable when no progression to ophthalmopathy occurred over 18 months of follow-up. Hyperthyroidism patients were newly diagnosed, had a disease duration of under 2 months, and were aged 18 to 65 years. The study excluded patients with uncontrolled infections, other autoimmune diseases, pregnancy or lactation. Clinical symptoms, serum thyroxine and TRAb, thyroid ultrasound, and orbital computed tomography formed the basis for the diagnoses. Ficoll-Paque density gradient centrifugation was used to isolate PBMCs from about 9.4 ml of fresh peripheral blood. Trizol reagent was used to extract total RNA, and RNA quality was then checked on an Agilent 2100 Bioanalyzer. The CDR3 covers 14 residues, taking in both the cysteine and the phenylalanine. Only the CDR3 portion is preserved as DNA: 42 bases, with reading frame beginning at the first base. Via the germline V gene, CDR1 is SGHRS and CDR2 YFSETQ. At the junction V is shortened by 1 base and J by 5 bases, with 13 bases in between.

The TCR comes from a man aged 50 to 60 with Graves' hyperthyroidism. The sample consisted of blood. The rearranged chain carries TRBV5-1 and TRBJ2-7; the D gene identity is not certain. The CDR3 is CASSLLRHRNEQYF. At the DNA level, the sequence is TGCGCCAGCAGCTTGTTGCGACATCGAAACGAGCAGTACTTC.